The present TCR beta chain was sequenced within a study of identical twins listed by TCRdb under 2016. For the wider study: To test whether fetal clonotypes persist, this study deep-sequenced TCR alpha and beta repertoires from monozygotic twins, from unrelated adults of various ages, and from cord blood. Replicate twin experiments were performed at different times using different library preparation protocols to rule out contamination. Results and caveats for the whole study, not just this receptor: In beta out-of-frame sequences, excess twin sharing was weaker, because having fewer shared sequences lowered the signal-to-noise ratio. Invariant T cells such as MAIT and iNKT could partly confound zero-insertion analyses, although diverse VJ usage argued against such confounding for most clonotypes. Abundant cord blood beta clonotypes carried fewer insertions; young adult naive repertoires showed a weaker similar trend, while memory repertoires showed none. Conclusions relied on cross-sectional statistical analysis, since the same donors could not be followed over many years. Compared with coincidental sharing between unrelated individuals, out-of-frame TCR alpha sequences shared between twins had an excess of sequences with low generation probability. In monozygotic twins, recombination models systematically underestimated out-of-frame TCR alpha sharing, but the models matched the sharing seen between unrelated individuals.

All donors were healthy Caucasians. The study also sequenced three unrelated non-twin adults: a male aged 18 to 30, a male aged 50 to 60 and a female aged 50 to 60. Miltenyi CD45RO+ enrichment and human naive T-cell isolation kits were used to isolate memory (CD45RO+) and naive T cells from PBMC. Preparation of the library involved 5' RACE. Sequencing relied on an Illumina HiSeq 2000. Template switching added a universal primer binding site, and the final cDNA carried a unique molecular identifier that allowed TCR cDNA molecules to be counted accurately. Specific primers in the conserved constant-segment region were used to synthesize first-strand cDNA for TCR alpha and beta chains. To control for contamination, each cDNA library was double barcoded with a SMART-Mk sample barcode plus Illumina barcodes. TruSeq adapter sequences along with Illumina sample barcodes were introduced in two successive PCR steps. The Illumina HiSeq platform was used with custom primers to sequence TCR alpha and beta cDNA libraries. In the paper's pipeline: MiGEC was used to process raw reads and extract unique molecular identifiers, and MiXCR was used to find CDR3 positions. For each individual, recombination models were inferred using an EM algorithm with the repgenHMM and IGoR tools. The tcR package in R was used for shared clonotype analysis, with sharing normalized by the product of cloneset sizes. Out-of-frame nonproductive sequences were analyzed to study raw recombination free of thymic and clonal selection effects. The public sequencing data were trimmed at Q25 with fastp and processed into clonotypes with MiXCR by TCRdb, which kept only in-frame beta chains. Under each unique CDR3 protein, matching rows form one entry showing the most common genes and DNA. The V and J calls, along with clone size, are taken from TCRdb and not from the paper's own processing. The sample table contains 420,000 or so distinct CDR3 sequences; only one count was recorded for around 18% of them. Roughly an eighth of the sample goes to the ten largest clones.

Details on this clonotype: The clone's antigen remains unknown. The input lacks base qualities; no much larger clone sits a single base away.

The TCR sequence derives from a man aged 45-65 years in good health. Material for sequencing was naive T cells sorted from blood. Explained via the paper, the cell subset or site label denotes: cells isolated with a human naive T-cell isolation kit.

The nucleotide sequence reads as follows: TGTGCCAGCAGTGAAGGAGGGCCAGCCGTCGGTGGCTACACCTTC. This sequence encodes CASSEGGPAVGGYTF. This sequence uses TRBV25-1 and TRBJ1-2, with no reliable assignment of the D segment. From the germline V gene, CDR1 is MGHDK and CDR2 is SYGVNS. V loses 2 bases, J loses 7 bases, and the germline ends lie 17 bases apart. The CDR3 runs 15 amino acids, cysteine and phenylalanine included. Kept here is only the CDR3 DNA, which spans 45 bases and is read in frame from base 1.